The 12 T cell receptor beta chains listed next were all sequenced from one sample in a study of blood T cell repertoires in COVID-19. Assay used: immunoSEQ multiplex PCR; TCRdb lists only in-frame clones, some missing. Of 120,000 to 150,000 clones in the sample, 70% to 90% were seen once. Sequencing was done on a sample of peripheral blood. These receptor sequences come from a man in his fifties or sixties with active or convalescent COVID-19.

The chain is built from TRBV7-8 and TRBJ2-1; 7 bases match TRBD2. V shed 5 bases, J shed 4 bases, and the junction held 8 bases outside the gene matches. This CDR3 has 15 amino acids. Germline V gives CDR1 SGHVS, CDR2 FQNEAQ. The CDR3 sequence: CASSATSVTYNEQFF. The DNA for the CDR3 is TGTGCCAGCAGCGCTACTAGCGTAACTTACAATGAGCAGTTCTTC.

The chain combines TRBV3-1 (or the pseudogene TRBV3-2) with TRBJ2-6; D might be TRBD1 (6 bases). CDR1 is LGHDT, CDR2 YNNKEL, per germline (reference sequence). V was pared by 4 bases and J by 4 bases, with 11 bases between. The CDR3 runs 15 residues. Here the CDR3 reads CASSRDRPGANVLTF. DNA of the CDR3: TGTGCCAGCAGCCGAGACAGGCCCGGGGCCAACGTCCTGACTTTC.

The rearrangement joins TRBV6-5 to TRBJ1-2, with TRBD1 identical over 7 bases. Germline V gene lookup returns CDR1 MNHEY and CDR2 SVGAGI. Losses at the gene ends were 7 bases for V and 4 bases for J; bases not matched to a gene: 3. The CDR3 loop spans 12 amino acids. The CDR3 DNA reads TGTGCCAGCACGGGACAGATCTATGGCTACACCTTC. Residues: CASTGQIYGYTF.

V gene TRBV7-2 combines with J gene TRBJ1-2, with D possibly being TRBD1 (6 bases). The CDR3 totals 17 residues. Trimming took 0 bases from V and 0 from J, leaving 14 bases between them. The germline gives CDR1 SGHTA, CDR2 FQGNSA. Written as DNA, the CDR3 is TGTGCCAGCAGCTTAGCGGGGGGGGCTAACCCTAACTATGGCTACACCTTC. Its translation: CASSLAGGANPNYGYTF.

This clone has just one count. This chain links TRBV6-2 or TRBV6-3 with TRBJ2-3; 8 positions agree with TRBD2. V lost 0 bases and J lost 2; bases outside the gene matches: 7. Germline V CDR1 and CDR2: MNHEY, SVGEGT. The CDR3 length is 17 residues. CDR3 region: CASSYSPSGGSTDTQYF. The CDR3 coding sequence is TGTGCCAGCAGTTACTCGCCAAGCGGGGGTTCCACAGATACGCAGTATTTT.

The chain combines TRBV5-4 with TRBJ2-3; TRBD2 agrees at 9 bases. The CDR3 has 15 amino acids. CDR1 is SGHNT, CDR2 YYREEE, per germline (reference sequence). Trimming at V came to 1 base and at J to 4 bases, leaving 4 bases not matched to a gene. As DNA, the CDR3 is TGTGCCAGCAGCTTGTCGCTAGCGGGACCAGATACGCAGTATTTT. Its protein product is CASSLSLAGPDTQYF.

The rearrangement uses TRBV7-2 and TRBJ1-1; TRBD1 matches 7 bases. V lost 5 bases and J lost 6; bases outside the gene matches: 12. The CDR3 totals 15 residues. The germline V gene encodes CDR1 SGHTA and CDR2 FQGNSA. CDR3 nucleotides: TGTGCCAGCAGCCTAATCCCAGACAGGGCTGCTGAAGCTTTCTTT. Protein sequence: CASSLIPDRAAEAFF. The full variable domain, its missing parts supplied by reference TRBV7-2 and TRBJ1-1, is GAGVSQSPSNKVTEKGKDVELRCDPISGHTALYWYRQSLGQGLEFLIYFQGNSAPDKSGLPSDRFSAERTGGSVSTLTIQRTQQEDSAVYLCASSLIPDRAAEAFFGQGTRLTVV.

This chain connects TRBV28 to TRBJ1-1; 9 positions match TRBD1. Per germline, CDR1 MDHEN and CDR2 SYDVKM. V shed 6 bases, J shed 6 bases, and the junction held 11 bases outside the gene matches. CDR3 length equals 15 residues. The CDR3 here is CASRLTGGNFAEAFF. The CDR3 nucleotides read TGTGCCAGCAGACTGACAGGGGGGAATTTCGCTGAAGCTTTCTTT.

V and J are TRBV27 and TRBJ1-2; a possible D gene is TRBD1 (6 bases). CDR1 and CDR2 from the germline V gene are MNHEY and SMNVEV (reference sequence). The V end was cut by 5 bases, the J end by 3 bases, with 16 bases between. The CDR3 loop spans 15 amino acids. Here the CDR3 DNA reads TGTGCCAGCAGTCCTCGGAGACAGGCGTACTATGGCTACACCTTC. Its translation is CASSPRRQAYYGYTF.

V and J are TRBV19 and TRBJ2-7, with TRBD1 as a possible D gene (5 bases). V lost 6 bases to trimming and J lost 3 bases, with 15 bases between them. The CDR3 length is 14 residues. The germline CDR1 and CDR2 sequences are LNHDA and SQIVND (reference sequence). The CDR3: CASSPRQQLYEQYF. Here the CDR3 DNA reads TGTGCCAGTAGCCCCAGACAGCAGCTCTACGAGCAGTACTTC.

This clone was seen just once. V usage is TRBV29-1 and J usage is TRBJ1-2; possible D gene TRBD1, 6 bases. Germline CDR1 reads SQVTM; CDR2 reads ANQGSEA. CDR3 size: 13 residues. V lost 0 bases and J 8 bases, leaving 13 bases between the germline ends. The CDR3 DNA reads as TGCAGCGTTGAAGATCCGAACAGGGACGGCTACACCTTC. Its translation is CSVEDPNRDGYTF.

The chain recombines TRBV5-4 with TRBJ2-5; 12 bases map to TRBD2. Trimming removed 1 base from V and 5 bases from J; junction bases left unmatched: 9. This CDR3 is 17 amino acids long. Germline CDR1 is SGHNT and CDR2 is YYREEE (reference sequence). The CDR3 region is CASSLRLAGGPSETQYF. CDR3 coding DNA: TGTGCCAGCAGCTTGAGGCTAGCGGGAGGGCCCAGCGAGACCCAGTACTTC.